The sequence of this T cell receptor (beta chain) was determined in a study of T cells in Graves' hyperthyroidism and ophthalmopathy. Regions amplified from RNA transcripts were the TCR beta CDR3 regions. HTBI primers were used for first-round RT-PCR of the TCR CDR3. TCRdb redid the calling of the multiplex PCR reads with MiXCR, one entry per CDR3 protein. The sample comprises about 260,000 distinct CDR3 sequences, around 22% of which are singletons, and about 60% rests with the top ten. Each diagnosis was grounded in clinical symptoms, serum thyroxine and TRAb, thyroid ultrasound, and orbital computed tomography. V lost 6 bases, J lost 2 bases, and 3 bases stayed unmatched. This CDR3 is built from 14 residues. Germline-derived CDR1 and CDR2 are MNHNS and SASEGT. This clonotype turned up a few times.

V is TRBV6-1 and J is TRBJ2-1, with TRBD1 matching 8 bases. The sequence derives from a man aged 30-40 years with Graves' ophthalmopathy. Sequencing input: blood. The CDR3 sequence is CASRTGATYNEQFF. Written as DNA, the CDR3 is TGTGCCAGCAGGACAGGGGCGACCTACAATGAGCAGTTCTTC.